The source of this TCR beta chain is a study of blood T cells in healthy people across ages. Study results and caveats: PBMC samples, being unsorted, prevented any conclusive comparison of naive and antigen-experienced cells. Across samples, TCR beta diversity tracked strongly with naive T cell percentage.

Germline CDR1 is MGHRA and CDR2 is YSYEKL. Deletions cut 1 base from V and 4 bases from J, with 10 bases between. The CDR3 contains 14 residues. Through a sample-barcoded 5' primer and a J-beta primer mix, a second PCR was run for 7 to 11 cycles. TCRdb fed the 5' RACE reads into MiXCR, producing one record per CDR3 protein. The sample holds some 1,500,000 distinct CDR3 sequences, less than 45% seen once. This clonotype appeared a few times. The antigen remains undetermined. This chain joins TRBV4-1 and TRBJ1-2, with D possibly being TRBD1 (5 bases). Sequenced sample: blood. This receptor was obtained from a woman aged 18-29 years in good health. The CDR3 sequence is CASSQVSQGYGYTF. Here the CDR3 DNA reads TGCGCCAGCAGCCAAGTTTCCCAGGGCTATGGCTACACCTTC.